This passage covers 22 T cell receptor beta chains from one sample sequenced in a study of cytomegalovirus exposure and HLA in healthy donors. Vbeta (60) and Jbeta (13) primers were used in the PCR. TCRdb's table, derived via immunoSEQ multiplex PCR, lists solely in-frame clones and lacks some. The table lists approximately 180,000 clones, just over 75% of them singletons, with roughly 3.6% in the top ten. Sequences were obtained from PBMCs. These receptors all come from a woman in her fifties or sixties in good health and CMV-seropositive.

CDR3 region: CASSFSTGPSPLHF. CDR3 DNA: TGTGCCAGCAGCTTTTCCACAGGACCTTCACCCCTCCACTTT. This chain links TRBV5-6 with TRBJ1-6; TRBD1 might be the D (5 bases). Between the trimmed V and J ends, which lost 2 bases and 9 bases, there was a span of 12 bases. The CDR3 runs 14 residues. Per germline, CDR1 SGHDT and CDR2 YYEEEE.

The rearrangement links TRBV30 to TRBJ2-2, with 9 bases identical to TRBD2. The CDR3 totals 17 residues. The V and J ends lost 1 base and 3 bases, in that order; junction bases with no gene match: 9. Germline V gene data show CDR1 as GTSNPN and CDR2 as SVGIG (reference sequence). CDR3 sequence: CAWSDMRLAGHTGELFF. In nucleotides, the CDR3 is TGTGCCTGGAGTGATATGCGGCTAGCGGGACACACCGGGGAGCTGTTTTTT.

This clone was recorded a few times. This chain joins TRBV6-6 and TRBJ1-2, with D perhaps TRBD1 (6 bases). Trimming pared 8 bases from V and 2 bases from J, leaving 15 bases between. CDR3 length: 14 amino acids. Per the germline V gene, CDR1 is MNHNY and CDR2 is SVGAGI (reference sequence). The CDR3 region has the DNA TGTGCCAGCTCACCCGGACAGCTAAACTATGGCTACACCTTC. Its translation: CASSPGQLNYGYTF.

V gene TRBV6-1 combines with J gene TRBJ1-1; 9 bases map to TRBD1. V dropped 4 bases and J dropped 7; count of bases not matched to a gene: 7. This CDR3 region has 14 residues. The germline V gene has CDR1 MNHNS and CDR2 SASEGT. The DNA for the CDR3 is TGTGCCAGCAGTGCCCGGGACAGGGCATTTGAAGCTTTCTTT. This encodes CASSARDRAFEAFF.

The V call is TRBV6-6, the J call TRBJ2-1; D is unclear. Between the trimmed V and J ends, which lost 7 bases and 3 bases, there was a span of 4 bases. CDR3 length: 11 residues. Germline-derived CDR1 and CDR2 are MNHNY and SVGAGI (reference sequence). The DNA for the CDR3 is TGTGCCAGCACCAACTACAATGAGCAGTTCTTC. Its translation is CASTNYNEQFF.

The chain joins TRBV12-5 to TRBJ2-7, with D possibly being TRBD2 (5 bases). Per the germline V gene, CDR1 is LGHNT and CDR2 is FRNRAP. The CDR3 has 12 amino acids. Trimming pared 6 bases from V and 7 bases from J, leaving 13 bases between. CDR3 loop: CASGPDLKEQYF. The CDR3 nucleotides are TGTGCTAGTGGACCGGACTTAAAGGAGCAGTACTTC. Complete variable domain (other parts from reference TRBV12-5 and TRBJ2-7): DARVTQTPRHKVTEMGQEVTMRCQPILGHNTVFWYRQTMMQGLELLAYFRNRAPLDDSGMPKDRFSAEMPDATLATLKIQPSEPRDSAVYFCASGPDLKEQYFGPGTRLTVT.

The V and J genes are TRBV7-2 and TRBJ2-7, with 8 bases fitting TRBD2. Germline V gene data show CDR1 as SGHTA and CDR2 as FQGNSA. With V trimmed by 5 bases and J by 4 bases, 13 bases remained unmatched. The CDR3 runs 16 residues. The DNA of the CDR3 is TGTGCCAGCAGCCCCCCTGGACTAGCCCCGGCATACGAGCAGTACTTC. Its protein is CASSPPGLAPAYEQYF.

The table lists this clone with a few counts. A much larger clone lies one base from this, so it may be a read error. This sample includes further DNA sequences coding for the same CDR3. V gene TRBV6-5 combines with J gene TRBJ2-7; D is undetermined. Trimming took 5 bases from V and 0 from J, leaving 5 bases between them. The CDR3 spans 12 residues. Germline V gives CDR1 MNHEY, CDR2 SVGAGI. CDR3 region: CASSRSSYEQYF. CDR3 nucleotide sequence: TGTGCCAGCAGTAGGAGCTCCTACGAGCAGTACTTC.

The rearrangement links TRBV4-1 to TRBJ2-1, with TRBD2 matching over 8 bases. The germline CDR1 and CDR2 sequences are MGHRA and YSYEKL. CDR3 length: 14 residues. V lost 4 bases, J lost 12 bases, and 11 bases stayed unmatched. The CDR3 DNA reads TGCGCCAGCAGCCCCTCCCTTGTAGCGGGGCGGCAGTTCTTC. Translating gives CASSPSLVAGRQFF.

The chain carries TRBV5-4 and TRBJ2-3; 7 nucleotides agree with TRBD1. The CDR3 covers 14 residues. Germline CDR1 SGHNT, CDR2 YYREEE (reference sequence). Trimming cost V 4 bases and J 6 bases; bases outside gene matches: 8. Written as DNA, the CDR3 is TGTGCCAGCAGCGTGGGACAGAATCGGGATACGCAGTATTTT. Amino acid sequence: CASSVGQNRDTQYF.

V usage is TRBV27 and J usage is TRBJ2-1, with 9 bases matching TRBD2. Germline CDR1 reads MNHEY; CDR2 reads SMNVEV (reference sequence). This CDR3 comprises 16 residues. Trimming took 3 bases from V and 3 from J; bases not matched to a gene: 6. Here the CDR3 reads CASSFRSGSFYNEQFF. CDR3 bases: TGTGCCAGCAGTTTCCGTAGCGGGAGCTTCTACAATGAGCAGTTCTTC.

This rearrangement joins TRBV7-2 to TRBJ2-5, with 9 nucleotides matching TRBD2. This CDR3 spans 17 amino acids. Germline CDR1 is SGHTA and CDR2 is FQGNSA. The junction had 12 bases not matched to a gene; V was cut back by 2 bases and J by 5 bases. CDR3 nucleotide sequence: TGTGCCAGCAGCTTAAGTAGCGGGAGAACGGTTAGGGAGACCCAGTACTTC. Amino acid sequence: CASSLSSGRTVRETQYF.

V usage is TRBV4-3 and J usage is TRBJ2-1; D possibly corresponds to TRBD2 (5 bases). This CDR3 comprises 12 residues. Germline loops: CDR1 LGHNA, CDR2 YSLEER. The V end lost 1 base, the J end lost 9 bases, and 7 bases lay between the germline ends. The CDR3, as DNA: TGCGCCAGCAGCCAAGCCGGAGGTGAGCAGTTCTTC. This encodes CASSQAGGEQFF.

CDR3 residues: CASSISRPRRDGKLFF. The CDR3 region has the DNA TGTGCCAGTAGTATCTCGCGACCGAGGCGTGATGGAAAACTGTTTTTT. The V gene is TRBV19, the J gene TRBJ1-4; D not resolved. Germline V gene lookup returns CDR1 LNHDA and CDR2 SQIVND (reference sequence). Trimming removed 3 bases at V and 10 bases at J, with 21 bases between. This CDR3 is 16 amino acids long.

The rearrangement links TRBV7-2 to TRBJ2-2; D gene ambiguous. Trimming left V 8 bases short and J 5 bases short, with 12 bases between. This CDR3 spans 13 amino acids. CDR1 and CDR2 from the germline V gene are SGHTA and FQGNSA. The CDR3 DNA sequence: TGTGCCAGCGCTAAAAGAGAGACCGGGGAGCTGTTTTTT. Its protein product is CASAKRETGELFF.

This chain joins TRBV19 and TRBJ1-2; D unclear. From germline, CDR1 is LNHDA and CDR2 SQIVND (reference sequence). The CDR3 contains 15 residues. Trimming left V 1 base short and J 8 bases short, with 17 bases between. The CDR3 DNA reads TGTGCCAGTAGTATAGGAGGGCAGACTGTTCGCGGCTACACCTTC. Translating it yields CASSIGGQTVRGYTF.

This clone was counted a single time. The rearrangement links TRBV7-2 to TRBJ1-3, with D unclear. The ends were cut back, 1 base at V and 0 bases at J, with 4 bases in the middle. CDR3 length: 14 residues. In germline, CDR1 is SGHTA, CDR2 FQGNSA. The CDR3 region has the DNA TGTGCCAGCAGCTTAGGCGGCTCTGGAAACACCATATATTTT. Amino acids: CASSLGGSGNTIYF. Based on the CDR3 plus reference TRBV7-2 and TRBJ1-3, the full variable domain is GAGVSQSPSNKVTEKGKDVELRCDPISGHTALYWYRQSLGQGLEFLIYFQGNSAPDKSGLPSDRFSAERTGGSVSTLTIQRTQQEDSAVYLCASSLGGSGNTIYFGEGSWLTVV.

This clone turned up a few times. The genes are TRBV11-2 and TRBJ2-1; 9 bases agree with TRBD2. CDR1 is SGHAT, CDR2 FQNNGV, per germline. CDR3 length: 13 residues. V gave up 5 bases and J gave up 9 bases; unmatched junction bases: 5. CDR3 DNA sequence: TGTGCCAGCAGCGTCGGGACTAGCCCTGAGCAGTTCTTC. Translation gives CASSVGTSPEQFF.

This chain links TRBV19 with TRBJ2-7; 7 bases fit TRBD2. The CDR3 sequence is 12 residues long. The V gene end was trimmed by 9 bases and the J gene end by 3 bases; junction bases not matched to a gene: 5. The V gene's germline CDR1 is LNHDA and CDR2 SQIVND (reference sequence). The CDR3 is CASGLGVYEQYF. The CDR3 bases are TGTGCCAGCGGACTAGGAGTCTACGAGCAGTACTTC. The full variable domain, its missing parts supplied by reference TRBV19 and TRBJ2-7, is DGGITQSPKYLFRKEGQNVTLSCEQNLNHDAMYWYRQDPGQGLRLIYYSQIVNDFQKGDIAEGYSVSREKKESFPLTVTSAQKNPTAFYLCASGLGVYEQYFGPGTRLTVT.

This rearrangement joins TRBV27 to TRBJ1-2, with a weak D call TRBD1 (5 bases). Germline loops: CDR1 MNHEY, CDR2 SMNVEV (reference sequence). The CDR3 consists of 15 residues. The V end was cut by 4 bases, the J end by 5 bases, with 17 bases between. CDR3 in amino acids: CASSSTPRVEYGYTF. The CDR3, as DNA: TGTGCCAGCAGTTCTACTCCCAGGGTGGAGTATGGCTACACCTTC.

V and J are TRBV7-2 and TRBJ2-3; 7 positions match TRBD2. This CDR3 comprises 16 residues. Germline CDR1 reads SGHTA; CDR2 reads FQGNSA. V dropped 1 base and J dropped 0; count of bases not matched to a gene: 4. The DNA for the CDR3 is TGTGCCAGCAGCTTAGGGGCGCGGGGGAGCACAGATACGCAGTATTTT. It is translated as CASSLGARGSTDTQYF.

The genes are TRBV2 and TRBJ2-1; D possibly corresponds to TRBD1 (5 bases). The CDR3 is 13 amino acids. V dropped 6 bases and J dropped 5 bases, with 11 bases sitting between them. Germline V gene data show CDR1 as SNHLY and CDR2 as FYNNEI. The CDR3 spells CASSRTRDNEQFF. In DNA form, the CDR3 reads TGTGCCAGCAGCCGAACCAGGGACAATGAGCAGTTCTTC.